The 30 T cell receptor beta chains below were found in one sample sequenced in a study of vaccination and CD4 T cells after COVID-19. The assay that was used to sequence DNA from cultured CD4+ T cells was the Oncomine TCR Beta short-read assay. MiXCR, applied by TCRdb to the PCR reads, yields one record per CDR3 protein. Among around 8,000 distinct CDR3 sequences listed, approximately 46% were seen once. No antigens are known for them. Described treatment: roughly 11-day PBMC culture with coronavirus spike peptide pools or control peptides (ViraFEST assay). Sequenced input: CD4+ T cells from blood, cultured in vitro. Every receptor here comes from a human donor who had recovered from COVID-19.

The chain has TRBV20-1 and TRBJ1-1, with D hard to call. Looked up from germline, CDR1 is DFQATT and CDR2 is SNEGSKA (reference sequence). The CDR3 spans 14 residues. V shed 0 bases and J shed 5 bases, with 13 bases lying between them. The CDR3 DNA sequence: TGCAGTGCTAGAGAGGCGGGGAAAGGGACTGAAGCTTTCTTT. Its protein is CSAREAGKGTEAFF.

The chain links TRBV6-1 to TRBJ1-5, with D perhaps matching TRBD1 (5 bases). Germline V lookup: CDR1 MNHNS, CDR2 SASEGT. V was trimmed by 4 bases and J by 1 base, leaving 20 bases between them. The CDR3 is 18 residues long. The CDR3 is CASSADRRITISNQPQHF. In DNA, the CDR3 is TGTGCCAGCAGTGCCGACAGACGAATAACTATAAGCAATCAGCCCCAGCATTTT.

V and J are TRBV27 and TRBJ1-1; no firm D call. CDR1 and CDR2 (germline): MNHEY, SMNVEV (reference sequence). This CDR3 is 15 amino acids long. The V gene lost 1 base and the J gene lost 4 bases, with 13 bases spanning the gap. The CDR3 region is CASSLLKGRGTEAFF. Here the CDR3 DNA reads TGTGCCAGCAGTTTATTGAAAGGGCGCGGCACTGAAGCTTTCTTT.

The gene calls are TRBV19 and TRBJ1-6, with D perhaps matching TRBD1 (6 bases). The germline gives CDR1 LNHDA, CDR2 SQIVND (reference sequence). The CDR3 contains 14 residues. V shed 6 bases and J shed 7 bases, with 13 bases lying between them. Here the CDR3 reads CASSTGGGNSPLHF. CDR3 nucleotide sequence: TGTGCCAGTAGCACCGGGGGCGGAAATTCACCCCTCCACTTT.

The CDR3 spells CASSRGTAAGQYF. CDR3 DNA sequence: TGTGCCAGCAGCCGGGGTACTGCCGCCGGGCAGTACTTC. V and J are TRBV6-1 and TRBJ2-7, with D perhaps matching TRBD2 (5 bases). Germline V gene data show CDR1 as MNHNS and CDR2 as SASEGT. The V end was cut by 6 bases, the J end by 9 bases, with 18 bases between. The CDR3 loop spans 13 amino acids.

This chain connects TRBV20-1 to TRBJ1-1, with a weak D call TRBD1 (6 bases). CDR1 is DFQATT, CDR2 SNEGSKA, per germline (reference sequence). There are 14 residues in the CDR3. V lost 0 bases, J lost 5 bases, and 13 bases lay in between. The CDR3 coding sequence is TGCAGTGCTAGAGACCTACAGGGAAGTACTGAAGCTTTCTTT. Amino acids: CSARDLQGSTEAFF.

This clonotype appeared a few times. This chain connects TRBV11-2 to TRBJ1-5; perhaps TRBD1 as D (6 bases). Germline CDR1 and CDR2: SGHAT and FQNNGV. V shed 5 bases and J shed 2 bases, with 16 bases lying between them. There are 16 residues in the CDR3. The CDR3 nucleotides are TGTGCCAGCAGCCGGGGGGGCAGTGCGGGCAATCAGCCCCAGCATTTT. Protein: CASSRGGSAGNQPQHF.

The CDR3 bases are TGCAGTGCTAGAGATGAAAAGAGGGGAATGGGAAAACTGTTTTTT. As protein: CSARDEKRGMGKLFF. The chain links TRBV20-1 to TRBJ1-4; a possible D gene is TRBD1 (5 bases). CDR3 size: 15 residues. Trimming cost V 0 bases and J 10 bases, with 18 bases left between them. Germline V gives CDR1 DFQATT, CDR2 SNEGSKA (reference sequence).

V is TRBV20-1 and J is TRBJ2-1; D is ambiguous. The germline V and J ends were trimmed by 2 bases and 7 bases, with 6 bases remaining between them. The CDR3 spans 11 residues. Germline V gene sequence: CDR1 DFQATT, CDR2 SNEGSKA (reference sequence). The CDR3, as DNA: TGCAGTGCTAGATTGGGAAATGAGCAGTTCTTC. This translates into CSARLGNEQFF.

Notes on this clonotype: No DNA is shown, since the ends of the CDR3 on it are uncertain; the CDR3 is the one TCRdb lists. The chain recombines TRBV7-5 with TRBJ2-3. TRBV7-5 is a known pseudogene. 19 amino acids form the CDR3, both terminal residues included. The CDR3: CISVPEANRRPTSTDTQYF.

This sequence joins TRBV6-2 or TRBV6-3 and TRBJ2-3; 9 bases map to TRBD1. Germline V lookup: CDR1 MNHEY, CDR2 SVGEGT. V gave up 6 bases and J gave up 14 bases; unmatched junction bases: 9. The CDR3 runs to 12 residues. CDR3 nucleotides: TGTGCCAGCAGAACCCCGGGACAGGGTTTGTATTTT. Amino acids: CASRTPGQGLYF.

This clonotype was detected a few times. The genes are TRBV7-2 and TRBJ1-5, with D tentatively TRBD1 (5 bases). Between the trimmed V and J ends, which lost 4 bases and 8 bases, there was a span of 15 bases. Looked up from germline, CDR1 is SGHTA and CDR2 is FQGNSA. The CDR3 is made up of 14 amino acids. The CDR3 region is CASSSSGTVKPQHF. CDR3 nucleotides: TGTGCCAGCAGCTCGTCCGGGACGGTAAAGCCCCAGCATTTT.

The sample holds a few counts of this clonotype. The chain uses TRBV7-9 and TRBJ1-5; no firm D call. The germline CDR1 and CDR2 sequences are SEHNR and FQNEAQ (reference sequence). The CDR3 is 16 amino acids. The V and J ends lost 1 base and 4 bases respectively, with 14 bases between them. The CDR3 reads CASSLGDGGVNQPQHF. CDR3 DNA sequence: TGTGCCAGCAGCTTAGGCGATGGTGGGGTTAATCAGCCCCAGCATTTT. Full variable domain (rest looked up from reference TRBV7-9 and TRBJ1-5): DTGVSQNPRHKITKRGQNVTFRCDPISEHNRLYWYRQTLGQGPEFLTYFQNEAQLEKSRLLSDRFSAERPKGSFSTLEIQRTEQGDSAMYLCASSLGDGGVNQPQHFGDGTRLSIL.

This rearrangement joins TRBV11-3 to TRBJ1-6, with D perhaps matching TRBD1 (6 bases). V lost 5 bases, J lost 4 bases, and 9 bases lay in between. Germline-derived CDR1 and CDR2 are SGHNT and YENEEA. The length of the CDR3 is 14 residues. As DNA, the CDR3 is TGTGCCAGCAGCCCAGGGGAGTATAATTCACCCCTCCACTTT. Its translation: CASSPGEYNSPLHF.

The V call is TRBV6-2 or TRBV6-3, the J call TRBJ1-2; D unclear. The CDR3 loop spans 13 amino acids. The germline V gene encodes CDR1 MNHEY and CDR2 SVGEGT. The V and J ends lost 3 bases and 8 bases respectively, with 13 bases between them. For the CDR3, the DNA is TGTGCCAGCAGTTATCGGGGTTCCCACGGCTACACCTTC. Its translation is CASSYRGSHGYTF.

The chain is built from TRBV28 and TRBJ2-2; 9 positions match TRBD1. The CDR3 has 15 residues. CDR1 and CDR2 (germline): MDHEN, SYDVKM. V lost 2 bases and J lost 6; bases outside the gene matches: 4. CDR3 coding DNA: TGTGCCAGCAGTTTAAGACAGGGGGTACCCGGGGAGCTGTTTTTT. Residues: CASSLRQGVPGELFF.

V is TRBV27 and J is TRBJ1-6; D unresolved. The CDR3 totals 14 residues. Germline V gene data show CDR1 as MNHEY and CDR2 as SMNVEV (reference sequence). Trimming removed 5 bases at V and 8 bases at J, with 13 bases between. The CDR3 sequence is CASSRGEEDSPLHF. CDR3 sequence (DNA): TGTGCCAGCAGTCGCGGGGAGGAGGATTCACCCCTCCACTTT.

The chain has TRBV12-3 or TRBV12-4 and TRBJ2-7; 9 bases agree with TRBD1. After removal of 3 bases from V and 5 bases from J, the junction contained 8 bases not matched to a gene. The CDR3 has 15 amino acids. The CDR3 bases are TGTGCCAGCAGTTTCGGGACAGGGCGCATGAACGAGCAGTACTTC. This translates into CASSFGTGRMNEQYF.

This chain uses TRBV11-3 with TRBJ2-1; no firm D call. Trimming left V 0 bases short and J 7 bases short, with 7 bases between. Germline CDR1 and CDR2: SGHNT and YENEEA. The CDR3 is 13 residues long. The CDR3 DNA is TGTGCCAGCAGCTTAGAAGCGAGGAATGAGCAGTTCTTC. This codes for CASSLEARNEQFF.

This clonotype was observed a few times. The chain has TRBV24-1 and TRBJ2-3; 7 bases line up with TRBD2. The CDR3 runs 15 residues. V shed 5 bases, J shed 4 bases, and the junction held 8 bases outside the gene matches. CDR1 is KGHDR, CDR2 SFDVKD, per germline. In DNA form, the CDR3 reads TGTGCCACCAGTGTGGGCGGGAGCCAGGCAGATACGCAGTATTTT. Translating it yields CATSVGGSQADTQYF.

In its sample, this clonotype was seen a few times. The chain joins TRBV30 to TRBJ1-6; unclear D gene. The CDR3 consists of 12 residues. In germline, CDR1 is GTSNPN, CDR2 SVGIG (reference sequence). The V end was cut by 1 base, the J end by 7 bases, with 5 bases between. This CDR3 is CAWSEGNSPLHF. DNA of the CDR3: TGTGCCTGGAGTGAGGGAAATTCACCCCTCCACTTT.

The chain links TRBV19 to TRBJ2-3, with 12 bases identical to TRBD1. V shed 6 bases, J shed 1 base, and the junction held 8 bases outside the gene matches. The CDR3 is made up of 17 amino acids. Germline V gene sequence: CDR1 LNHDA, CDR2 SQIVND (reference sequence). In DNA, the CDR3 is TGTGCCAGTAGCCAGGGACAGGGGGCGGACCGCACAGATACGCAGTATTTT. It codes for CASSQGQGADRTDTQYF.

This clonotype was seen only a few times. This rearrangement joins TRBV19 to TRBJ2-6; D gene ambiguous. This CDR3 spans 15 amino acids. The ends were cut back, 3 bases at V and 0 bases at J, with 6 bases in the middle. Looked up from germline, CDR1 is LNHDA and CDR2 is SQIVND (reference sequence). In nucleotides, the CDR3 is TGTGCCAGTAGTATGGGTCGCTCTGGGGCCAACGTCCTGACTTTC. Translating it yields CASSMGRSGANVLTF.

The chain joins TRBV7-2 to TRBJ2-7, with D unclear. With 0 bases removed from V and 5 bases from J, the gap between germline ends came to 11 bases. This CDR3 has 14 residues. Germline CDR1 and CDR2: SGHTA and FQGNSA. Here the CDR3 DNA reads TGTGCCAGCAGCTTAGCCGGTATCCTGGACGAGCAGTACTTC. Protein product: CASSLAGILDEQYF. Full variable domain (outside the CDR3, taken from reference TRBV7-2 and TRBJ2-7): GAGVSQSPSNKVTEKGKDVELRCDPISGHTALYWYRQSLGQGLEFLIYFQGNSAPDKSGLPSDRFSAERTGGSVSTLTIQRTQQEDSAVYLCASSLAGILDEQYFGPGTRLTVT.

V usage is TRBV30 and J usage is TRBJ1-1; 12 positions match TRBD1. This CDR3 is built from 16 residues. CDR1 and CDR2 (germline): GTSNPN, SVGIG (reference sequence). Trimming at V came to 3 bases and at J to 1 base, leaving 6 bases not matched to a gene. This CDR3 reads CAWRGTGGRSNTEAFF. DNA for the CDR3: TGTGCCTGGAGGGGGACAGGGGGCAGATCGAACACTGAAGCTTTCTTT.

This clonotype was detected a few times. The chain joins TRBV7-3 to TRBJ2-2; the D is unclear. Germline CDR1 SGHTA, CDR2 FQGTGA. Trimming removed 2 bases at V and 6 bases at J, with 7 bases between. The CDR3 spans 13 residues. CDR3 coding DNA: TGTGCCAGCAGCTTAGGAGTGGCCGGGGAGCTGTTTTTT. It specifies CASSLGVAGELFF.

This clonotype was observed once. This chain uses TRBV2 with TRBJ2-7; D is perhaps TRBD2 (7 bases). V was shortened by 10 bases and J by 2 bases, with 18 bases between the two germline ends. The CDR3 is 14 amino acids. Looked up from germline, CDR1 is SNHLY and CDR2 is FYNNEI. The CDR3 sequence: CAKYGGRETYEQYF. CDR3 DNA sequence: TGTGCCAAATACGGGGGGCGAGAGACCTACGAGCAGTACTTC. The variable domain in full, completed from reference TRBV2 and TRBJ2-7, reads EPEVTQTPSHQVTQMGQEVILRCVPISNHLYFYWYRQILGQKVEFLVSFYNNEISEKSEIFDDQFSVERPDGSNFTLKIRSTKLEDSAMYFCAKYGGRETYEQYFGPGTRLTVT.

The rearrangement joins TRBV18 to TRBJ2-1; 7 bases align to TRBD1. Unmatched junction bases numbered 13, after V lost 2 bases and J lost 9 bases. CDR1 KGHSH and CDR2 LQKENI come from the germline V gene. The CDR3 has 16 amino acids. CDR3 sequence reads: CASSPRDFGTVGEQFF. The CDR3 nucleotides read TGTGCCAGCTCACCAAGGGATTTCGGGACAGTGGGTGAGCAGTTCTTC.

The chain links TRBV11-3 to TRBJ2-7; 8 nucleotides align to TRBD1. Germline V gene data show CDR1 as SGHNT and CDR2 as YENEEA. This CDR3 has 16 residues. V was clipped by 5 bases and J by 1 base; unmatched bases: 10. The CDR3 loop is CASSLRLTGDSYEQYF. In DNA, the CDR3 is TGTGCCAGCAGCCTCCGTTTGACAGGGGATTCCTACGAGCAGTACTTC.

The chain couples TRBV7-2 to TRBJ1-5; 11 positions match TRBD1. Unmatched junction bases numbered 6, after V lost 5 bases and J lost 3 bases. Per germline, CDR1 SGHTA and CDR2 FQGNSA. CDR3 length: 16 amino acids. The chain's CDR3 is CASSTGQGAPNQPQHF. CDR3 nucleotides: TGTGCCAGCAGCACCGGACAGGGGGCGCCCAATCAGCCCCAGCATTTT.